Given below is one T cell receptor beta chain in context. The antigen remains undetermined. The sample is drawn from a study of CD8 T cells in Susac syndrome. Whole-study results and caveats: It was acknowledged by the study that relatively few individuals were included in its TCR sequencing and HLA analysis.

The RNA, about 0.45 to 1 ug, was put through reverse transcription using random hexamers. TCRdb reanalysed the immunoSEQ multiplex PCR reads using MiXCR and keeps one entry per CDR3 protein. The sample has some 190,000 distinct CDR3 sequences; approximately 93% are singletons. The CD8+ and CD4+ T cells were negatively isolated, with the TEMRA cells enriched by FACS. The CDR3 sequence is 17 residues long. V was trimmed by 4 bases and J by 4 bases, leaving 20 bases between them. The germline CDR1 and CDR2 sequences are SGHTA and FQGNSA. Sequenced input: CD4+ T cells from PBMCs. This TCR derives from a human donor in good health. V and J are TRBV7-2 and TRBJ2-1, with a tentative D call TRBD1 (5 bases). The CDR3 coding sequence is TGTGCCAGCAGCTATCAGGGCAGCCACCCGCGGTACAATGAGCAGTTCTTC. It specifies CASSYQGSHPRYNEQFF.